This TCR beta chain comes out of a study of cytomegalovirus exposure and HLA in healthy donors. Regarding the study as a whole: Immune exposure was documented only through CMV serostatus.

This clone showed up just once. Its antigen is currently unknown. Vbeta (60) and Jbeta (13) primers were used in the PCR. TCRdb's copy holds only in-frame clones and misses some; the assay was immunoSEQ multiplex PCR. The sample lists over 80,000 clones, about 83% occurring once. The ends lost 5 bases at V and 6 bases at J; junction bases unmatched: 6. This CDR3 region has 14 residues. Germline V gene sequence: CDR1 MNHEY, CDR2 SMNVEV (reference sequence). The rearrangement joins TRBV27 to TRBJ2-3, with TRBD1 identical over 9 bases. The clonotype comes from a man aged 55 to 70 in good health and CMV-seropositive. Sequenced input: PBMCs. The CDR3 DNA sequence: TGTGCCAGCAGTCTCCGGACAGGGGTCGATACGCAGTATTTT. It specifies CASSLRTGVDTQYF.